This paragraph reports one T cell receptor (beta chain). This clonotype was observed many times. It has no known antigen specificity. No quality values exist for individual bases; no much larger clone is one base distant. These data come from a study of T cells in Graves' hyperthyroidism and ophthalmopathy (dated by TCRdb to about 2019). With respect to the entire study: Peripheral blood was collected at initial diagnosis, before any treatment. To identify TCR V-J signatures that set the groups apart, the researchers used a discovery cohort of 95 to 100 patients, made up of 40 to 45 with Graves' ophthalmopathy and 57 with stable Graves' hyperthyroidism. An independent validation cohort of around 19 hyperthyroidism patients and 17 patients who later progressed to ophthalmopathy tested prospective prediction of ophthalmopathy. The approximately 95 discovery patients were divided at random into training and test sets in a 7:3 ratio. The study also compared thyroid tissue and blood T-cell repertoires from 6 or 7 Graves' hyperthyroidism patients. Following sampling, methimazole starting at 30 mg daily was given to hyperthyroidism patients, and high-dose intravenous methylprednisolone was given to ophthalmopathy patients. The paper reports TCR Vbeta CDR3 sequencing of approximately 130 peripheral blood samples: around 45 ophthalmopathy, under 80 hyperthyroidism and around 17 progressor patients.

TCR beta CDR3 regions were amplified from RNA transcripts. The TCR CDR3 was subjected to a first round of RT-PCR using the HTBI primer set and the Qiagen OneStep RT-PCR kit. Libraries were constructed in a second round of multiplex PCR, after which size selection and purification were carried out. The libraries were sequenced on an Illumina HiSeq2000 using paired-end 100 bp reads. The source study handled its data this way. SOAPnuke was used to process the raw data, removing reads that contained adapters or uncalled bases, had a mean Phred below 15, or lacked an exact match to the constant primer or identifier. High-quality paired reads were merged using COPE v1.2.5, and each unique nucleotide sequence was defined as a clonotype. Clonotypes were aligned to IMGT TRBV, TRBD and TRBJ reference segments using MiTCR v1.1. Analysis was restricted to V-J combinations with a frequency above 0.0001, which covered just over 98% of repertoires. The TCS score was defined as the ratio of F50 (clonal expansion) to E x V (chaos), calculated using BLOSUM62-based TCRdist between CDR3 peptides within each V-J. Welch's t-statistics and random forest reduced around 550 V-J features to under 15, which were used in a naive Bayes classifier (R e1071). TCRdb reran the public reads through fastp at Q25 and MiXCR, keeping productive beta chains. Rows matching on CDR3 protein sequence are summarized as one entry with the most common DNA and genes. TCRdb, not the original authors, processed these V and J calls. The sample table contains 500,000 to 550,000 distinct CDR3 sequences; only one count was recorded for less than 25% of them. The ten biggest clones cover around a quarter of the sample.

A patient counted as having stable Graves' hyperthyroidism if no progression to ophthalmopathy occurred over 18 months of follow-up. Hyperthyroidism patients were newly diagnosed, had a disease duration of under 2 months, and were aged 18 to 65 years. Any patient with an uncontrolled infection, another autoimmune disease, pregnancy or lactation was excluded. Clinical symptoms, serum thyroxine and TRAb, thyroid ultrasound, and orbital computed tomography formed the basis for the diagnoses. PBMCs were isolated from 7.5 to 10 ml of fresh peripheral blood by Ficoll-Paque density gradient centrifugation. Trizol reagent was used to extract total RNA, and RNA quality was then checked on an Agilent 2100 Bioanalyzer. Study-wide findings and limitations: Ophthalmopathy was separated from stable hyperthyroidism by a 13 V-J signature model, with approximately 86% sensitivity and roughly 81% specificity obtained in cross-validation and 80%/75% obtained in testing. Most expanded thyroid clonotypes (frequency above 0.001) were also detected in blood, suggesting blood repertoires may reflect thyroid immune responses. During validation, the model predicted progression to ophthalmopathy a median of around 7 months ahead of onset, with approximately 70% sensitivity and about 75% specificity. Sample size was not statistically predetermined, and investigators were not blinded to group allocation.

CDR1 GTSNPN and CDR2 SVGIG are derived from the germline V gene (reference sequence). The junction carries 12 bases between V and J, which are trimmed by 4 bases and 0 bases respectively. The CDR3 starts with the cysteine, ends with the phenylalanine, and has 14 residues. The entry retains the CDR3 DNA only, 42 bases that are in frame from base 1. The TCR sequence derives from a man between 18 and 35 years old with Graves' hyperthyroidism. The V and J segments used are TRBV30 and TRBJ1-1, with TRBD1 tentatively as D gene (6 bases match). Sequenced material: blood. The DNA reads as follows: TGTGCCTGGAAACAGGGTTTCATGAACACTGAAGCTTTCTTT. Its protein product is CAWKQGFMNTEAFF. With all but the CDR3 taken from the reference TRBV30 and TRBJ1-1 genes, the full variable domain is: SQTIHQWPATLVQPVGSPLSLECTVEGTSNPNLYWYRQAAGRGLQLLFYSVGIGQISSEVPQNLSASRPQDRQFILSSKKLLLSDSGFYLCAWKQGFMNTEAFFGQGTRLTVV.